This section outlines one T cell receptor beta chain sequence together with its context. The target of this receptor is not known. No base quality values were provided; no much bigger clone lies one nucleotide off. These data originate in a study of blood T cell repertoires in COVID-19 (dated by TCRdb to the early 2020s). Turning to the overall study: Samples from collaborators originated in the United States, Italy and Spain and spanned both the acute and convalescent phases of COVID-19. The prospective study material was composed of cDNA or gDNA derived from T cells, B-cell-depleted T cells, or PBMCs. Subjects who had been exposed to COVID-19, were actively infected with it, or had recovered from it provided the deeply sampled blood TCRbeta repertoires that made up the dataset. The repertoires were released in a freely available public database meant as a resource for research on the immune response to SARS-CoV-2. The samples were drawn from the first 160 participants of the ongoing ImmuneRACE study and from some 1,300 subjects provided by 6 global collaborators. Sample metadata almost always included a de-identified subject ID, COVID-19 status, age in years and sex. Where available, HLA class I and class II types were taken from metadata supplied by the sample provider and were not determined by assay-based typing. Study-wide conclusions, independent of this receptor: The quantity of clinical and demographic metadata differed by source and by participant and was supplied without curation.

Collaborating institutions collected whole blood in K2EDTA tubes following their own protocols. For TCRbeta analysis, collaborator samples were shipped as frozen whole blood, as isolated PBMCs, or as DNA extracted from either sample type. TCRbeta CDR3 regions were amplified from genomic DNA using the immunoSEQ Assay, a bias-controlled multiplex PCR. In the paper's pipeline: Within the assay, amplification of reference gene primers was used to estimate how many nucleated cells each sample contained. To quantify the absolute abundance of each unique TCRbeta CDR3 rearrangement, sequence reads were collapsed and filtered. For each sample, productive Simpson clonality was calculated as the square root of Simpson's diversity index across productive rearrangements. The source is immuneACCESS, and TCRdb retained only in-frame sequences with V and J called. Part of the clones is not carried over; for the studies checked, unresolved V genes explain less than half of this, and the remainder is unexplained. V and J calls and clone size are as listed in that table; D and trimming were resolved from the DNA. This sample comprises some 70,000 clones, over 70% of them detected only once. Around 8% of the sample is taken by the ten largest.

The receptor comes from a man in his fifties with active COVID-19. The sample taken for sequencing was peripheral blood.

The nucleotides read TGTGCCAGTAGTCCTCAGGGGAACACTGAAGCTTTCTTT. This codes for CASSPQGNTEAFF. The rearranged segments are TRBV19 and TRBJ1-1; a tentative D call is TRBD1 (5 bases match). Looking up the germline V gene (reference sequence) yields CDR1 LNHDA and CDR2 SQIVND. Trimming takes 5 bases from V and 1 base from J, and the germline ends sit 8 bases apart. The CDR3 runs 13 residues from the cysteine to the phenylalanine. The only DNA kept is the CDR3, 39 bases in frame from the first base.